This TCR beta chain derives from a study of blood T cells in healthy people across ages. About this clonotype: Its antigen is not identified.

There were healthy Caucasian individuals from Russia, aged about 6 to 100, serving as donors. General study results and limits: Donor CMV status was unknown, possibly confounding expanded clonotype changes.

The second PCR ran about 6 to 11 cycles with a sample-barcoded 5' primer and J-beta primers. Using its own MiXCR run on the 5' RACE reads, TCRdb lists one record per CDR3 protein. Among 700,000 to 900,000 distinct CDR3 sequences listed, 20% to 30% were seen once. Germline values: CDR1 KGHDR, CDR2 SFDVKD. There are 15 residues in the CDR3. The V gene end was trimmed by 5 bases and the J gene end by 5 bases; junction bases not matched to a gene: 5. The data also belong to a second study, concerning T cells of mothers and their children. From that report: There were no persistent microchimeric T cell clones detected.

The TCR originated in a boy aged 5-17 years in good health. This chain links TRBV24-1 with TRBJ2-1; 10 nucleotides agree with TRBD2. The sample taken for sequencing was blood. This CDR3 is CATSVSGGAHNEQFF. The DNA of the CDR3 is TGTGCCACCAGTGTCAGCGGGGGGGCCCACAATGAGCAGTTCTTC.